One sample yielded the 32 T cell receptor beta chains listed below, sequenced in a study of T cell responses to AZD1222 COVID-19 vaccine. The protocol was immunoSEQ multiplex PCR, while the TCRdb copy is restricted to in-frame clones and leaves out a portion. The sample shows approximately 200,000 clones, more than 85% of them seen only once. This specimen was peripheral blood, taken 28 days after the second AZD1222 dose. The receptors stem from an adult who received the AZD1222 COVID-19 vaccine.

The chain uses TRBV6-5 and TRBJ1-2; no definite D call. CDR3 length: 12 residues. V lost 6 bases to trimming and J lost 7 bases, with 12 bases between them. CDR1 is MNHEY and CDR2 is SVGAGI in the germline V gene. CDR3 sequence reads: CASSDRLAGYTF. The CDR3 DNA follows: TGTGCCAGCAGCGATCGACTGGCTGGCTACACCTTC.

The chain combines TRBV7-2 with TRBJ1-2, with TRBD1 identical over 7 bases. The CDR3 extends over 13 amino acids. Germline CDR1 and CDR2: SGHTA and FQGNSA. The ends lost 4 bases at V and 6 bases at J; junction bases unmatched: 5. CDR3 coding DNA: TGTGCCAGCAGCTCAGGGGGGGCCCATGGCTACACCTTC. Its protein is CASSSGGAHGYTF.

V and J are TRBV6-5 and TRBJ1-1, with unresolved D. Germline V gene data show CDR1 as MNHEY and CDR2 as SVGAGI. CDR3 length: 16 amino acids. Trimming shortened V by 0 bases and J by 8 bases, and 19 bases separated the two germline ends. CDR3 in amino acids: CASSYSGGKTGREAFF. The CDR3 DNA is TGTGCCAGCAGTTACTCGGGCGGGAAAACGGGAAGGGAAGCTTTCTTT.

The chain joins TRBV28 to TRBJ1-2; 10 nucleotides match TRBD1. Trimming at V came to 6 bases and at J to 9 bases, leaving 19 bases not matched to a gene. The CDR3 runs to 17 residues. From germline, CDR1 is MDHEN and CDR2 SYDVKM. The CDR3 is CASSPSLAGTGAMSYTF. CDR3 coding DNA: TGTGCCAGCAGCCCATCCTTAGCCGGGACAGGGGCTATGAGCTACACCTTC.

The J gene is TRBJ2-3, the V gene TRBV7-9; the match to TRBD2 covers 9 bases. Germline V gene sequence: CDR1 SEHNR, CDR2 FQNEAQ (reference sequence). This CDR3 contains 18 residues. V lost 5 bases to trimming and J lost 0 bases; unmatched junction nucleotides: 12. CDR3 sequence: CASSLPSTSGLSTDTQYF. The CDR3 region has the DNA TGTGCCAGCAGCCTGCCATCGACTAGCGGCTTAAGCACAGATACGCAGTATTTT.

This clone showed up just once. The CDR3 region is CASSFGGSGNYGYTF. CDR3 DNA sequence: TGTGCCAGCAGTTTCGGAGGGTCGGGCAACTATGGCTACACCTTC. This chain uses TRBV28 with TRBJ1-2; D is uncertain. CDR3 length: 15 residues. Trimming stripped 3 bases from V and 2 bases from J, with 13 bases between. Germline V gives CDR1 MDHEN, CDR2 SYDVKM.

This clone was observed once. The chain links TRBV7-8 to TRBJ2-5; D uncertain. The CDR3 runs 11 residues. The V gene lost 4 bases and the J gene lost 0 bases, with 0 bases spanning the gap. Germline V lookup: CDR1 SGHVS, CDR2 FQNEAQ. In DNA form, the CDR3 reads TGTGCCAGCAGCTACCAAGAGACCCAGTACTTC. Residues: CASSYQETQYF.

The rearrangement uses TRBV19 and TRBJ1-1, with a tentative D call TRBD1 (5 bases). The CDR3 contains 13 residues. V lost 6 bases to trimming and J lost 2 bases, with 10 bases between them. CDR1 is LNHDA, CDR2 SQIVND, per germline (reference sequence). This CDR3 is CASRWGRNTEAFF. The CDR3 DNA is TGTGCCAGTAGATGGGGGAGAAACACTGAAGCTTTCTTT.

The J gene is TRBJ1-1, the V gene TRBV4-1, with D uncertain. The V and J ends lost 3 bases and 4 bases respectively, with 12 bases between them. The CDR3 covers 14 residues. The V gene's germline CDR1 is MGHRA and CDR2 YSYEKL. CDR3 coding DNA: TGCGCCAGCAGCCACGAGGGCGAGGTCACTGAAGCTTTCTTT. Translated: CASSHEGEVTEAFF.

This rearrangement joins TRBV4-1 to TRBJ1-2; D gene uncertain. Germline CDR1 reads MGHRA; CDR2 reads YSYEKL. This CDR3 region has 16 residues. Trimming left V 2 bases short and J 8 bases short, with 21 bases between. As DNA, the CDR3 is TGCGCCAGCAGCCAAACGTCAGGAAACCCGCTCAACGGCTACACCTTC. This translates into CASSQTSGNPLNGYTF.

The chain employs TRBV24-1 and TRBJ1-4; 7 bases are shared with TRBD1. The trim removed 2 bases at V and 7 bases at J, leaving 12 bases unmatched. The length of the CDR3 is 17 residues. From germline, CDR1 is KGHDR and CDR2 SFDVKD. CDR3 sequence: CATSDSLSTGAGEKLFF. CDR3 DNA: TGTGCCACCAGTGATTCCCTTTCTACAGGGGCCGGTGAAAAACTGTTTTTT.

The chain joins TRBV7-6 to TRBJ2-1; possible D gene TRBD2, 5 bases. Germline assignment: CDR1 SGHVS and CDR2 FNYEAQ. V shed 5 bases and J shed 0 bases, with 14 bases lying between them. The CDR3 loop spans 16 amino acids. The CDR3: CASSQKGGDSYNEQFF. The CDR3 DNA is TGTGCCAGCAGCCAGAAAGGAGGAGACTCCTACAATGAGCAGTTCTTC. Looking up the rest from reference TRBV7-6 and TRBJ2-1 gives the full variable domain: GAGVSQSPRYKVTKRGQDVALRCDPISGHVSLYWYRQALGQGPEFLTYFNYEAQQDKSGLPNDRFSAERPEGSISTLTIQRTEQRDSAMYRCASSQKGGDSYNEQFFGPGTRLTVL.

The chain couples TRBV5-4 to TRBJ1-1, with D possibly being TRBD1 (6 bases). The germline V gene encodes CDR1 SGHNT and CDR2 YYREEE (reference sequence). The CDR3 runs to 14 residues. V was trimmed by 3 bases and J by 4 bases, leaving 13 bases between them. The CDR3 sequence: CASSSVPQGTEAFF. Here the CDR3 DNA reads TGTGCCAGCAGCTCGGTACCACAGGGCACTGAAGCTTTCTTT.

The chain combines TRBV27 with TRBJ1-4; 9 bases align to TRBD1. This CDR3 has 17 residues. Germline CDR1 is MNHEY and CDR2 is SMNVEV (reference sequence). The V and J ends lost 0 bases and 7 bases, in that order; junction bases with no gene match: 9. CDR3 nucleotides: TGTGCCAGCAGTTTATCCCCACCGGGACAGGGATCTGAAAAACTGTTTTTT. Its protein product is CASSLSPPGQGSEKLFF.

The chain combines TRBV5-1 with TRBJ1-2; D unresolved. This CDR3 has 15 residues. CDR1 and CDR2 (germline): SGHRS, YFSETQ. Trimming took off 4 bases at V and 1 base at J, with 14 bases between the two ends. This chain's CDR3 is CASSPDRRFNYGYTF. The CDR3 DNA follows: TGCGCCAGCAGCCCTGATCGACGGTTTAACTATGGCTACACCTTC.

This rearrangement joins TRBV11-3 to TRBJ1-2, with D possibly being TRBD1 (5 bases). Trimming cost V 5 bases and J 5 bases, with 9 bases left between them. This CDR3 spans 12 amino acids. Germline CDR1 and CDR2: SGHNT and YENEEA. CDR3 region: CASSPGTYGYTF. The CDR3 DNA reads as TGTGCCAGCAGCCCGGGGACTTATGGCTACACCTTC.

The J gene is TRBJ1-2, the V gene TRBV12-3 or TRBV12-4; D call uncertain. The CDR3 has 12 amino acids. V shed 3 bases and J shed 4 bases, with 6 bases lying between them. The CDR3 coding sequence is TGTGCCAGCAGTTTGGCACTCTATGGCTACACCTTC. This sequence encodes CASSLALYGYTF.

The V gene is TRBV11-3, the J gene TRBJ2-2; 8 positions match TRBD1. The length of the CDR3 is 17 residues. Trimming removed 0 bases from V and 4 bases from J; junction bases left unmatched: 7. Germline V gives CDR1 SGHNT, CDR2 YENEEA. The CDR3 sequence is CASSLDGQGPGTGELFF. The CDR3 DNA reads TGTGCCAGCAGCTTAGACGGACAGGGTCCGGGCACCGGGGAGCTGTTTTTT.

The J gene is TRBJ1-1, the V gene TRBV6-5; 9 nucleotides match TRBD1. The CDR3 consists of 14 residues. The V gene's germline CDR1 is MNHEY and CDR2 SVGAGI. The V and J ends lost 6 bases and 3 bases, in that order; junction bases with no gene match: 5. The CDR3 region has the DNA TGTGCCAGCAGCCCGACAGGGGGATACACTGAAGCTTTCTTT. Translation gives CASSPTGGYTEAFF.

The rearrangement joins TRBV2 to TRBJ2-1; 14 bases agree with TRBD2. The CDR3 has 16 residues. V was clipped by 6 bases and J by 8 bases; unmatched bases: 9. Germline assignment: CDR1 SNHLY and CDR2 FYNNEI. In DNA, the CDR3 is TGTGCCAGCAGGCAACCGGGACTAGCGGGAGAAGATGAGCAGTTCTTC. It codes for CASRQPGLAGEDEQFF.

The genes are TRBV14 and TRBJ1-5, with TRBD1 matching over 7 bases. Germline V lookup: CDR1 SGHDN, CDR2 FVKESK. CDR3 length: 17 residues. The J segment lost 9 bases and the V segment lost 4 bases, leaving 18 bases of the junction unmatched. The CDR3 is CASSRYMTGPTRGPQHF. DNA of the CDR3: TGTGCCAGCAGCCGATATATGACAGGGCCTACCAGAGGGCCCCAGCATTTT.

This chain uses TRBV11-2 with TRBJ2-1; perhaps TRBD2 as D (6 bases). The CDR3 totals 19 residues. Trimming cost V 2 bases and J 7 bases, with 27 bases left between them. CDR1 is SGHAT and CDR2 is FQNNGV in the germline V gene. CDR3 loop: CASSLQSSPVGGSRNEQFF. The CDR3 coding sequence is TGTGCCAGCAGCTTACAGAGTTCCCCAGTTGGGGGGAGTCGGAATGAGCAGTTCTTC. Based on the CDR3 plus reference TRBV11-2 and TRBJ2-1, the full variable domain is EAGVAQSPRYKIIEKRQSVAFWCNPISGHATLYWYQQILGQGPKLLIQFQNNGVVDDSQLPKDRFSAERLKGVDSTLKIQPAKLEDSAVYLCASSLQSSPVGGSRNEQFFGPGTRLTVL.

This chain uses TRBV7-2 with TRBJ2-5, with 11 bases identical to TRBD2. In germline, CDR1 is SGHTA, CDR2 FQGNSA. The CDR3 contains 17 residues. V shed 4 bases and J 5 bases; nucleotides not matched to a gene: 12. The CDR3 DNA is TGTGCCAGCAGCTCAGGGGATAGCGGGAGGGCAAGGGAGACCCAGTACTTC. Its translation is CASSSGDSGRARETQYF.

V and J are TRBV27 and TRBJ2-5; 11 nucleotides match TRBD2. CDR3 length equals 17 residues. Germline lookup yields CDR1 MNHEY and CDR2 SMNVEV (reference sequence). Unmatched junction bases numbered 8, after V lost 0 bases and J lost 5 bases. The CDR3 region has the DNA TGTGCCAGCAGTTTATCCTTAGCGGGAGGGCAGGGGGAGACCCAGTACTTC. Its translation is CASSLSLAGGQGETQYF.

This clone was counted a single time. The rearrangement links TRBV15 to TRBJ2-7, with D perhaps matching TRBD1 (6 bases). Germline CDR1 LNHNV, CDR2 YYDKDF (reference sequence). Between the trimmed V and J ends, which lost 0 bases and 0 bases, there was a span of 9 bases. CDR3 size: 15 residues. The CDR3 sequence is CATSREQGSSYEQYF. CDR3 DNA sequence: TGTGCCACCAGCAGAGAACAGGGAAGCTCCTACGAGCAGTACTTC.

This chain connects TRBV30 to TRBJ2-3, with TRBD2 matching over 8 bases. The V gene end was trimmed by 0 bases and the J gene end by 1 base; junction bases not matched to a gene: 6. The CDR3 has 16 amino acids. The germline V gene encodes CDR1 GTSNPN and CDR2 SVGIG (reference sequence). The CDR3 here is CAWSVLAGGGTDTQYF. Here the CDR3 DNA reads TGTGCCTGGAGTGTACTGGCGGGAGGAGGCACAGATACGCAGTATTTT.

V usage is TRBV5-1 and J usage is TRBJ1-2; 9 bases agree with TRBD1. The germline gives CDR1 SGHRS, CDR2 YFSETQ. With V trimmed by 3 bases and J by 9 bases, 9 bases remained unmatched. This CDR3 spans 14 amino acids. The CDR3 nucleotides are TGCGCCAGCAGCTCATCCGGGACAGGGATGCGCTACACCTTC. Its translation is CASSSSGTGMRYTF.

The chain links TRBV5-6 to TRBJ1-6, with D tentatively TRBD1 (5 bases). Germline CDR1 reads SGHDT; CDR2 reads YYEEEE. V lost 5 bases to trimming and J lost 8 bases, with 26 bases between them. The CDR3 spans 18 residues. CDR3 region: CASSPFQPGPYTDSPLHF. The CDR3 DNA reads as TGTGCCAGCAGTCCTTTCCAACCGGGACCTTATACCGATTCACCCCTCCACTTT.

The rearrangement joins TRBV7-8 to TRBJ1-2; 11 bases are a match to TRBD1. CDR1 and CDR2 (germline): SGHVS, FQNEAQ. V lost 0 bases to trimming and J lost 4 bases; unmatched junction nucleotides: 10. This CDR3 region has 18 residues. CDR3 sequence reads: CASSLAQRTGGVFYGYTF. The CDR3 region has the DNA TGTGCCAGCAGCTTAGCGCAGCGGACAGGGGGCGTCTTCTATGGCTACACCTTC.

The chain is built from TRBV28 and TRBJ2-2; the match to TRBD1 covers 8 bases. This CDR3 is built from 16 residues. The V gene end was trimmed by 9 bases and the J gene end by 1 base; junction bases not matched to a gene: 10. The germline V gene encodes CDR1 MDHEN and CDR2 SYDVKM. Written as DNA, the CDR3 is TGTGCCAGTGTACCTTGGACAGGGCGGAACACCGGGGAGCTGTTTTTT. Translating gives CASVPWTGRNTGELFF. The variable domain in full, with the rest retrieved from reference TRBV28 and TRBJ2-2, is DVKVTQSSRYLVKRTGEKVFLECVQDMDHENMFWYRQDPGLGLRLIYFSYDVKMKEKGDIPEGYSVSREKKERFSLILESASTNQTSMYLCASVPWTGRNTGELFFGEGSRLTVL.

This chain uses TRBV29-1 with TRBJ1-1; 7 nucleotides agree with TRBD1. CDR1 is SQVTM, CDR2 ANQGSEA, per germline. CDR3 size: 15 residues. V shed 0 bases, J shed 3 bases, and the junction held 7 bases outside the gene matches. CDR3 nucleotide sequence: TGCAGCGTTGAAGATAGAGGGGGCCCGCACACTGAAGCTTTCTTT. Translating it yields CSVEDRGGPHTEAFF.

The gene calls are TRBV11-3 and TRBJ2-7; TRBD2 might be the D (6 bases). The V end lost 4 bases, the J end lost 1 base, and 23 bases lay between the germline ends. CDR3 size: 18 residues. From germline, CDR1 is SGHNT and CDR2 YENEEA. As DNA, the CDR3 is TGTGCCAGCAGCTCAGAGAGGTTAGCGGAAGGATCTTCCTACGAGCAGTACTTC. This sequence encodes CASSSERLAEGSSYEQYF.